One and the same sample provided the 22 T cell receptor beta chains below, sequenced in a study of blood T cell repertoires in COVID-19. Data came from immunoSEQ multiplex PCR; TCRdb stores just in-frame clones and leaves some out. This sample yields under 300,000 clones, of which around 87% are seen a single time; 1.5% to 2% belongs to the top ten. What was sequenced was PBMCs or T cells enriched from blood (not recorded which). These TCRs come from a woman in her 50s who had recovered from COVID-19.

In DNA form, the CDR3 reads TGTGCCAGCAGTCAAACTAGCGGGGTCTCGGGGACGCAGTATTTT. It specifies CASSQTSGVSGTQYF. The genes are TRBV2 and TRBJ2-3, with 10 bases fitting TRBD2. V lost 5 bases, J lost 9 bases, and 11 bases stayed unmatched. This CDR3 region has 15 residues. Looked up from germline, CDR1 is SNHLY and CDR2 is FYNNEI.

Only a few counts were recorded for this clone. The J gene is TRBJ1-5, the V gene TRBV19; 9 bases are a match to TRBD1. CDR1 and CDR2 (germline): LNHDA, SQIVND (reference sequence). The V and J ends lost 10 bases and 2 bases, in that order; junction bases with no gene match: 6. CDR3 size: 14 residues. The CDR3 region is CATRDRVGNQPQHF. For the CDR3, the DNA is TGTGCCACCCGGGACAGGGTGGGCAATCAGCCCCAGCATTTT.

This rearrangement joins TRBV7-3 to TRBJ2-5, with D perhaps matching TRBD1 (6 bases). CDR1 and CDR2 (germline): SGHTA, FQGTGA. The CDR3 runs 13 residues. V was trimmed by 5 bases and J by 3 bases, leaving 10 bases between them. In DNA, the CDR3 is TGTGCCAGCAGCGCCCCAGGGGAAGAGACCCAGTACTTC. Translation gives CASSAPGEETQYF.

This chain joins TRBV2 and TRBJ2-1; D perhaps matches TRBD2 (5 bases). The germline V and J ends were trimmed by 1 base and 7 bases, with 14 bases remaining between them. CDR3 size: 15 residues. Germline loops: CDR1 SNHLY, CDR2 FYNNEI. The CDR3 region has the DNA TGTGCCAGCAGTGAAGGGACTCTACTGTGGAATGAGCAGTTCTTC. Protein: CASSEGTLLWNEQFF.

The J gene is TRBJ2-7, the V gene TRBV4-1; TRBD2 aligns across 12 bases. The germline V gene encodes CDR1 MGHRA and CDR2 YSYEKL. With V trimmed by 4 bases and J by 6 bases, 10 bases remained unmatched. This CDR3 spans 16 amino acids. The CDR3 DNA reads as TGCGCCAGCAGCCTTATTGGACTAGCGGGATGGTCCGAGCAGTACTTC. This gives the protein CASSLIGLAGWSEQYF.

This sequence joins TRBV19 and TRBJ1-2; 8 nucleotides align to TRBD1. V shed 7 bases and J 8 bases; nucleotides not matched to a gene: 9. Germline CDR1 LNHDA, CDR2 SQIVND (reference sequence). The CDR3 has 13 amino acids. CDR3 loop: CASTPQGVYGYTF. CDR3 nucleotide sequence: TGTGCCAGTACTCCACAGGGGGTTTACGGCTACACCTTC.

The genes are TRBV4-3 and TRBJ2-1; 10 nucleotides agree with TRBD2. Trimming cost V 1 base and J 11 bases; bases outside gene matches: 17. Per germline, CDR1 LGHNA and CDR2 YSLEER. This CDR3 is 18 amino acids long. CDR3 coding DNA: TGCGCCAGCAGCCAAGGGACTAGCGGCGGACGCTTGGGATCTCAGCAGTTCTTC. Translated, it gives CASSQGTSGGRLGSQQFF.

This chain uses TRBV9 with TRBJ2-2; 7 positions match TRBD2. V dropped 5 bases and J dropped 0; count of bases not matched to a gene: 7. CDR1 SGDLS and CDR2 YYNGEE come from the germline V gene. The CDR3 covers 16 residues. For the CDR3, the DNA is TGTGCCAGCAGAGCTAGCGGAGGCCCGAACACCGGGGAGCTGTTTTTT. This codes for CASRASGGPNTGELFF.

This clone was counted only a few times. CDR3 coding DNA: TGCGCCAGCAGCCAACCGGACAGGGACTCAGATACGCAGTATTTT. Translated, it gives CASSQPDRDSDTQYF. This sequence joins TRBV4-1 and TRBJ2-3, with 8 bases fitting TRBD1. The germline V gene has CDR1 MGHRA and CDR2 YSYEKL. V dropped 2 bases and J dropped 4; count of bases not matched to a gene: 5. The CDR3 length is 15 residues.

This clone was detected a few times. The J gene is TRBJ2-7, the V gene TRBV12-3 or TRBV12-4; perhaps TRBD2 as D (5 bases). The V end lost 3 bases, the J end lost 6 bases, and 12 bases lay between the germline ends. CDR3 size: 13 residues. The CDR3: CASSLRVLGEQYF. The CDR3 DNA reads TGTGCCAGCAGTTTGCGGGTCCTAGGCGAGCAGTACTTC.

The sample holds a few counts of this clone. The chain has TRBV9 and TRBJ1-2, with D perhaps matching TRBD1 (6 bases). The CDR3 contains 15 residues. V was cut by 0 bases and J by 5 bases, with 14 bases left in between. Germline assignment: CDR1 SGDLS and CDR2 YYNGEE. The CDR3 coding sequence is TGTGCCAGCAGCGTAGATGGGGGGGCTAGTTATGGCTACACCTTC. It translates to CASSVDGGASYGYTF.

This clone was picked up one time. This sequence joins TRBV5-4 and TRBJ2-7, with 11 nucleotides matching TRBD2. J gave up 3 bases and V 3 bases, and 2 bases lay outside the gene matches. Germline CDR1 SGHNT, CDR2 YYREEE (reference sequence). This CDR3 has 14 amino acids. The CDR3 coding sequence is TGTGCCAGCAGCTCCGGGACTAGCGGCTACGAGCAGTACTTC. Translating gives CASSSGTSGYEQYF. The variable domain in full, with the rest retrieved from reference TRBV5-4 and TRBJ2-7, is ETGVTQSPTHLIKTRGQQVTLRCSSQSGHNTVSWYQQALGQGPQFIFQYYREEENGRGNFPPRFSGLQFPNYSSELNVNALELDDSALYLCASSSGTSGYEQYFGPGTRLTVT.

This chain links TRBV20-1 with TRBJ1-1; D uncertain. V dropped 8 bases and J dropped 3 bases, with 7 bases sitting between them. Germline CDR1 reads DFQATT; CDR2 reads SNEGSKA (reference sequence). The CDR3 has 10 residues. Here the CDR3 DNA reads TGCAGTCCCCGGGACACTGAAGCTTTCTTT. It specifies CSPRDTEAFF.

This sequence joins TRBV5-1 and TRBJ2-1; 12 bases are shared with TRBD2. From germline, CDR1 is SGHRS and CDR2 YFSETQ. Germline trimming cut 4 bases from V and 10 bases from J; bases unmatched to any gene: 9. The CDR3 is 15 residues long. The CDR3 bases are TGCGCCAGCAGCCCTAGGACTAGCGGGGCAGGGGAGCAGTTCTTC. Translated, it gives CASSPRTSGAGEQFF.

This chain uses TRBV4-1 with TRBJ1-2; TRBD1 agrees at 12 bases. Germline assignment: CDR1 MGHRA and CDR2 YSYEKL. This CDR3 spans 17 amino acids. The J segment lost 2 bases and the V segment lost 3 bases, leaving 7 bases of the junction unmatched. For the CDR3, the DNA is TGCGCCAGCAGCCAGGATCCGGGACAGGGGGCAAACTATGGCTACACCTTC. Translation gives CASSQDPGQGANYGYTF.

CDR3 in DNA: TGTGCCAGCAGGAGACAGGGGTCGGGCGAAAAACTGTTTTTT. This codes for CASRRQGSGEKLFF. The chain carries TRBV14 and TRBJ1-4; 8 bases line up with TRBD1. V was clipped by 6 bases and J by 8 bases; unmatched bases: 8. This CDR3 has 14 residues. Germline lookup yields CDR1 SGHDN and CDR2 FVKESK.

This clone was seen just once. This sequence joins TRBV11-2 and TRBJ1-2, with 8 positions matching TRBD1. The CDR3 runs to 13 residues. In germline, CDR1 is SGHAT, CDR2 FQNNGV. V lost 5 bases to trimming and J lost 4 bases; unmatched junction nucleotides: 3. CDR3 region: CASSRDRTYGYTF. DNA for the CDR3: TGTGCCAGCAGCCGGGACAGGACCTATGGCTACACCTTC.

This chain uses TRBV6-2 or TRBV6-3 with TRBJ2-1; 13 bases line up with TRBD2. The germline V gene has CDR1 MNHEY and CDR2 SVGEGT. This CDR3 is built from 16 residues. J was trimmed by 3 bases and V by 6 bases; bases with no gene match: 5. The CDR3 protein is CASSRGLAGSYNEQFF. The CDR3 coding sequence is TGTGCCAGCAGCCGGGGACTAGCGGGAAGCTACAATGAGCAGTTCTTC.

This rearrangement joins TRBV7-8 to TRBJ2-7; D uncertain. V was trimmed by 3 bases and J by 2 bases, leaving 8 bases between them. This CDR3 spans 13 amino acids. Looked up from germline, CDR1 is SGHVS and CDR2 is FQNEAQ. The chain's CDR3 is CASSLAGAYEQYF. The CDR3 DNA follows: TGTGCCAGCAGCTTGGCCGGAGCCTACGAGCAGTACTTC.

CDR3 DNA: TGTGCCAGCAGTAGGACTAGCGCAAGCCACGAGCAGTACTTC. This sequence encodes CASSRTSASHEQYF. V usage is TRBV6-2 or TRBV6-3 and J usage is TRBJ2-7; 9 bases are a match to TRBD2. J was trimmed by 5 bases and V by 5 bases; bases with no gene match: 7. The CDR3 is made up of 14 amino acids. Germline CDR1 MNHEY, CDR2 SVGEGT.

The V and J genes are TRBV6-2 or TRBV6-3 and TRBJ1-2; the match to TRBD1 covers 9 bases. The junction had 5 bases not matched to a gene; V was cut back by 5 bases and J by 4 bases. CDR3 size: 14 residues. Germline V gives CDR1 MNHEY, CDR2 SVGEGT. The CDR3 protein is CASSPTGGLYGYTF. The CDR3 nucleotides read TGTGCCAGCAGTCCGACAGGGGGTCTCTATGGCTACACCTTC.

The genes are TRBV7-6 and TRBJ1-2; 7 bases line up with TRBD1. In germline, CDR1 is SGHVS, CDR2 FNYEAQ. The CDR3 totals 12 residues. V lost 4 bases to trimming and J lost 9 bases; unmatched junction nucleotides: 5. This chain's CDR3 is CASSSDRVSYTF. The CDR3 coding sequence is TGTGCCAGCAGCTCCGACAGGGTTAGCTACACCTTC.